Sequencing of this TCR beta chain was carried out in a study of T cell responses to AZD1222 COVID-19 vaccine. Whole-study findings and limits: CD4 TCRs associated with vaccination spanned spike, dominating at 160-218 and 743-854. Within unmutated variant regions lay the reported targets of nearly half of spike-specific TCRs.

Clones were sequenced by immunoSEQ multiplex PCR, and TCRdb holds only the in-frame ones, with some missing. This sample has 150,000 to 200,000 clones, with over 80% found just once. As concerns this clone: The target antigen is unknown.

Germline-derived CDR1 and CDR2 are LGHDT and YNNKEL (reference sequence). Losses at the gene ends were 0 bases for V and 1 base for J; bases not matched to a gene: 5. This CDR3 contains 17 residues. The source of this sequence is an adult in good health. The sequencing used peripheral blood, collected on day 0 of MenACWY control vaccination. The chain is built from TRBV3-1 (or the pseudogene TRBV3-2) and TRBJ2-2; 7 nucleotides match TRBD1. The CDR3 is CASSQEWGQRNTGELFF. The CDR3 nucleotides are TGTGCCAGCAGCCAAGAGTGGGGACAGAGGAACACCGGGGAGCTGTTTTTT.